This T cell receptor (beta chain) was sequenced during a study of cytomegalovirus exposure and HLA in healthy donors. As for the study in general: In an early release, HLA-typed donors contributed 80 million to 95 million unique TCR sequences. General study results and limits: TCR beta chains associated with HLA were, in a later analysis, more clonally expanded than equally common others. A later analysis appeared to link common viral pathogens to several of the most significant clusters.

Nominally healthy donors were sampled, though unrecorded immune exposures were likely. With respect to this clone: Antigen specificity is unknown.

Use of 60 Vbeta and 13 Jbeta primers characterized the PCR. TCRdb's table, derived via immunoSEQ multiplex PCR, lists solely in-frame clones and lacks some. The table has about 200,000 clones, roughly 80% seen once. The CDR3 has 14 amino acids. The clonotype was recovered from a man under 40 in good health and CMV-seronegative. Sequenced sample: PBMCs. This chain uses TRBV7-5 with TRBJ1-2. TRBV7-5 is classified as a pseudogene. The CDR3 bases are TGTGCCAGAAGCTTTCGGGGAGGCAGGTATGGCTACACCTTC. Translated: CARSFRGGRYGYTF.